The rows below give T cell receptor beta chains drawn from one sample of a study of T cell responses to AZD1222 COVID-19 vaccine. The table came from immunoSEQ multiplex PCR; TCRdb's copy has only in-frame clones and leaves some out. The data hold some 62,000 clones, with around 75% observed a single time. Sequenced material: peripheral blood, taken on day 0 of AZD1222 vaccination. These receptors all stem from an adult in good health. CDR3s include the opening cysteine and the closing phenylalanine or tryptophan. The D gene is left open where the match is weak.

j_call d_call v_call cdr3_aa cdr3_nt
TRBJ1-6 - TRBV5-1 CASSLDAPPSPLHF TGCGCCAGCAGCTTGGACGCACCACCTTCACCCCTCCACTTT
TRBJ2-7 TRBD2 TRBV6-1 CASSKGLAGGLSYEQYF TGTGCCAGCAGTAAAGGACTAGCGGGGGGCCTCTCCTACGAGCAGTACTTC
TRBJ2-1 - TRBV27 CASAQRSDDNEQFF TGTGCCAGCGCTCAGCGGTCTGACGACAATGAGCAGTTCTTC
TRBJ1-2 - TRBV6-2/TRBV6-3 CASSYDQPLGSGGYTF TGTGCCAGCAGTTACGACCAACCGCTGGGGTCGGGTGGCTACACCTTC
TRBJ2-1 TRBD1 TRBV18 CASSQGQGTYNEQFF TGTGCCAGCTCACAGGGACAGGGGACCTACAATGAGCAGTTCTTC
TRBJ1-5 - TRBV7-2 CASSISGRGESNQPQHF TGTGCCAGCAGCATATCGGGTAGGGGGGAAAGCAATCAGCCCCAGCATTTT
TRBJ1-6 - TRBV11-2 CASSLEGGSSSPLHF TGTGCCAGCAGCTTAGAAGGGGGATCATCTTCACCCCTCCACTTT
TRBJ1-1 TRBD1 TRBV9 CASSLHRGGGSTEAFF TGTGCCAGCAGCCTTCACAGGGGGGGTGGAAGCACTGAAGCTTTCTTT
TRBJ2-7 TRBD1 TRBV11-2 CASSPGQGTYEQYF TGTGCCAGCAGTCCGGGACAGGGGACCTACGAGCAGTACTTC
TRBJ1-3 - TRBV2 CASSDAGGNTIYF TGTGCCAGCAGTGACGCAGGCGGAAACACCATATATTTT
TRBJ1-1 - TRBV5-5 CASRYGSTEAFF TGTGCCAGCAGATATGGGAGCACTGAAGCTTTCTTT
TRBJ1-2 - TRBV4-1 CASSQGALGGPSNYGYTF TGCGCCAGCAGCCAAGGGGCTTTGGGGGGTCCCAGCAACTATGGCTACACCTTC
TRBJ2-7 - TRBV28 CASSNRFGVPYEQYF TGTGCCAGCAGTAATCGCTTCGGGGTGCCCTACGAGCAGTACTTC
TRBJ1-3 - TRBV4-3 CASSQGYRGNTIYF TGCGCCAGCAGCCAAGGTTACCGCGGAAACACCATATATTTT
TRBJ1-2 TRBD1 TRBV2 CASKGQGGNGYTF TGTGCCAGCAAGGGACAGGGAGGGAATGGCTACACCTTC
TRBJ2-2 - TRBV5-8 CASSPGAFTGELFF TGTGCCAGCAGCCCGGGGGCTTTCACCGGGGAGCTGTTTTTT
TRBJ1-2 - TRBV7-8 CASSLNPLTTYGYTF TGTGCCAGCAGCTTAAACCCACTTACCACGTATGGCTACACCTTC
TRBJ1-1 - TRBV5-4 CASSPGVQNTEAFF TGTGCCAGCAGCCCCGGGGTTCAGAACACTGAAGCTTTCTTT
TRBJ1-4 - TRBV19 CASSPRGGGNEKLFF TGTGCCAGTAGCCCCCGGGGAGGAGGGAATGAAAAACTGTTTTTT